This TCR beta chain was documented in a study of blood T cell repertoires in COVID-19 (dated by TCRdb to 2018 to 2020). With regard to the full study: The collaborator samples originated in the United States, Italy and Spain and spanned the acute and convalescent phases of COVID-19. The material from the prospective study consisted of cDNA or gDNA derived from T cells, B-cell-depleted T cells, or PBMCs. Subjects who had been exposed to COVID-19, were actively infected with it, or had recovered from it provided the deeply sampled blood TCRbeta repertoires that made up the dataset. A freely available public database, intended as a resource for researchers studying the immune response to SARS-CoV-2, is where the repertoires were released. Samples were obtained from the ongoing ImmuneRACE study (first 160 participants) and from 950 to 1,500 subjects provided by 6 global collaborators. The sample metadata nearly always contained a de-identified subject ID, COVID-19 status, age in years and sex. Where available, HLA class I and class II types were obtained from metadata supplied by the sample provider rather than from assay-based typing.

Taken from the germline V gene, the CDR1 and CDR2 loops are SNHLY and FYNNEI. Relative to germline, V is 8 bases shorter and J is 0 bases shorter, with 13 bases between their ends. Spanning cysteine to phenylalanine, the CDR3 consists of 14 amino acids. Only the CDR3 DNA is retained, 42 bases long and in frame from the first base. Note on this clone: The antigen this receptor binds is unknown. No clone much larger than this one lies a single base away; base qualities are absent.

Findings and caveats that apply to the study as a whole: The amount of clinical and demographic metadata varied by source and participant and was provided uncurated.

In Seattle, one collaborating source enrolled patients while the infection was active and tracked those patients longitudinally over the course of disease. Each collaborating institution followed its own protocols to collect whole blood in K2EDTA tubes. For TCRbeta analysis, collaborator samples were shipped as frozen whole blood, as isolated PBMCs, or as DNA extracted from either sample type. TCRbeta CDR3 regions were amplified from genomic DNA using the immunoSEQ Assay, a bias-controlled multiplex PCR. On the authors' methods: Nucleated cell counts per sample were estimated from amplification of reference gene primers within the assay. To quantify the absolute abundance of each unique TCRbeta CDR3 rearrangement, sequence reads were collapsed and filtered. For each sample, productive Simpson clonality was calculated as the square root of Simpson's diversity index over productive rearrangements. This is the immuneACCESS table as TCRdb keeps it, with only in-frame sequences that have V and J called. A part of the clones is gone; compared with another copy, unresolved V genes explain less than half, and the rest is unexplained. V and J calls and clone size are given by that table; D and trimming were obtained from the DNA. For this sample there are over 200,000 clones; roughly four fifths appear just once. The ten largest account for over 6% of the sample.

Rearrangement joined TRBV2 to TRBJ1-1, with the D gene call left open. The sequence was obtained from a woman older than 75 with COVID-19, enrolled during active disease. The sample taken for sequencing was peripheral blood. The CDR3 here reads CASVPEAMNTEAFF. The DNA sequence reads TGTGCCAGCGTCCCAGAGGCAATGAACACTGAAGCTTTCTTT.